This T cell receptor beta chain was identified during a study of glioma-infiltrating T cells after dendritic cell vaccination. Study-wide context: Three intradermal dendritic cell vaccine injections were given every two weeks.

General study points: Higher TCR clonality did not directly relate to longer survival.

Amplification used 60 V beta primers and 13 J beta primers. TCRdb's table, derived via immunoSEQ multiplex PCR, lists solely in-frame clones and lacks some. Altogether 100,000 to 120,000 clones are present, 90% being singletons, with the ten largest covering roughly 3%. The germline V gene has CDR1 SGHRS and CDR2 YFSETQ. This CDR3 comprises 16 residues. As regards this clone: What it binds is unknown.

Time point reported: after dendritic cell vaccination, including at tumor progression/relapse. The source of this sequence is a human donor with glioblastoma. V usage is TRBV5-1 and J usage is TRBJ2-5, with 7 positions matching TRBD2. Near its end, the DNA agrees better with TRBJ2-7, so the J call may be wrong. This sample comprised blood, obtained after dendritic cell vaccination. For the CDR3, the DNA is TGCGCCAGCAGCTTGGGACCTAGCGGCCTCTCCTACGAGCAGTACTTC. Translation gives CASSLGPSGLSYEQYF.